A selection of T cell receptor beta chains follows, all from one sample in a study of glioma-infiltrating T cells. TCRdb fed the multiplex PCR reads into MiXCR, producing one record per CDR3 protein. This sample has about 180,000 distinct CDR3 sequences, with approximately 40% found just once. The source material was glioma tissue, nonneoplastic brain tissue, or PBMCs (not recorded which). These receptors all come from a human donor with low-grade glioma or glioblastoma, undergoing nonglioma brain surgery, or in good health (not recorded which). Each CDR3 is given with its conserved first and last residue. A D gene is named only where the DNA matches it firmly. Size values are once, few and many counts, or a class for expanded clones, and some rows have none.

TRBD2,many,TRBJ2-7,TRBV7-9,TGTGCCAGCGAACTCTTGACTAGCGGGAGTGTGCAGTACTTC,CASELLTSGSVQYF
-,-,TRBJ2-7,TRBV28,TGTGCCAGCAGTCTCTCGGGGCACTCCTACGAGCAGTACTTC,CASSLSGHSYEQYF
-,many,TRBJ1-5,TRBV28,TGTGCCAGCAGTATGCAGTATAGCAATCAGCCCCAGCATTTT,CASSMQYSNQPQHF
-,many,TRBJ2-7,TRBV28,TGTGCCAGCAGTTTTGCGGTCGAGCAGTACTTC,CASSFAVEQYF
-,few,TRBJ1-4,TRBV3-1,TGTGCCAGCAGCCAAGATCAGGAAAAACTGTTTTTT,CASSQDQEKLFF
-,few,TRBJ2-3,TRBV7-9,TGTGCCAGCAGCTACCCGCCAGATACGCAGTATTTT,CASSYPPDTQYF
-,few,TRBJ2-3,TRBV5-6,TGTGCCAGCAGCTTTTGGCACGTCACAGATACGCAGTATTTT,CASSFWHVTDTQYF
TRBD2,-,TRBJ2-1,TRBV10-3,TGTGCCATCAGCGGGAAGACTAGCGGGATGAGGAATGAGCAGTTCTTC,CAISGKTSGMRNEQFF
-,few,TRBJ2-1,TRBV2,TGTGCCAGCAGAACCACCCGAGGGAGCTCCTACAATGAGCAGTTCTTC,CASRTTRGSSYNEQFF
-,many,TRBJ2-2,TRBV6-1,TGTGCCAGCAAAATAGAGAGGGGCGCAGCCGGGGAGCTGTTTTTT,CASKIERGAAGELFF
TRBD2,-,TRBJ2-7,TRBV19,TGTGCCAGTAGTTTCGGGAGGGCCCAAGAGCAGTACTTC,CASSFGRAQEQYF
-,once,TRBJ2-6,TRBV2,TGTGCCAGCAACGTCCACAGCACTGGGGCCAACGTCCTGACTTTC,CASNVHSTGANVLTF
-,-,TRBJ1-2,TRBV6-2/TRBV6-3,TGTGCCAGCGTATTTGGATATGTCTACACCTTC,CASVFGYVYTF
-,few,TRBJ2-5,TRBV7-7,TGTGCCAGCAGCCAAAATTTTGAGGGATTACAAGAGACCCAGTACTTC,CASSQNFEGLQETQYF
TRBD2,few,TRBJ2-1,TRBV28,TGTGCCAGCAGTCCAAGAGCGGGAGGTTCCTACAATGAGCAGTTCTTC,CASSPRAGGSYNEQFF
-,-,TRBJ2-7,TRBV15,TGTCCCACCAGCAGAGACGTTCTCGGGCAGGGTACCTACGAGCAGTACTTC,CPTSRDVLGQGTYEQYF
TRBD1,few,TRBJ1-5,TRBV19,TGTGCCAGTAGTATTGGGACAGGTGAGGATCAGCCCCAGCATTTT,CASSIGTGEDQPQHF
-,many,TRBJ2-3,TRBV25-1,TGTGCCAGCAGTGCCTGGGACACCAGCACAGATACGCAGTATTTT,CASSAWDTSTDTQYF
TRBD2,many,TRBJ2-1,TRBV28,TGTGCCAGCGATGGACTAGCGGGAGGTCGGAATCCCTACAATGAGCAGTTCTTC,CASDGLAGGRNPYNEQFF
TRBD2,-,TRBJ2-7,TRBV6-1,TGTGCCAGCATGGGAGCGGGGGTCGCCTACGAGCAGTACTTC,CASMGAGVAYEQYF
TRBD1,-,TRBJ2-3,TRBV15,TGTGCCACCAGGAGACCTGGGACAGGGGGCACAGATACGCAGTATTTT,CATRRPGTGGTDTQYF
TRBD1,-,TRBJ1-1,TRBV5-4,TGTGCCAGCAGTCTAACAGGGGGCGGTGGAGCTTTATTT,CASSLTGGGGALF
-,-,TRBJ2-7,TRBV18,TGTGCCAGCTCACCACGGGAATACGAGCAGTACTTC,CASSPREYEQYF
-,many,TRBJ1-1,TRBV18,TGTGCCAGCTCGCCTATAGAGGGGGGCCGGACTGAAGCTTTCTTT,CASSPIEGGRTEAFF
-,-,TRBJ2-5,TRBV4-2,TGTGCCAGCAGCCAGAGGGCCCTCCAAGAGACCCAGTACTTC,CASSQRALQETQYF
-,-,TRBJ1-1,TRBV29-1,TGCACCGCAGTGACCGCCGCTTACGCTTTCTTT,CTAVTAAYAFF
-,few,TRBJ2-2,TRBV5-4,TGTGCCAGCAGCCAAGGACAAAAACGAACCGGGGAGCTGTTTTTT,CASSQGQKRTGELFF
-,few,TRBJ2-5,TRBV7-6,TGTGCCAGCAACACGCCAGTCCACCAAGAGACCCAGTACTTC,CASNTPVHQETQYF
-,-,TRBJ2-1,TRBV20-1,TGCAGTGGCACTATGGAAGCGGGTGTCTACAATGAGCAGTTCTTC,CSGTMEAGVYNEQFF
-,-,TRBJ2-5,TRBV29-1,TGCAGCACGGGACTGCCGCAAGAGACCCAGTACTTC,CSTGLPQETQYF
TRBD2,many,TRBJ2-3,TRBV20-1,TGCAGTGCTAGAGCCCGGGGTCAGCGGGGTTCGTATACGCAGTATTTT,CSARARGQRGSYTQYF
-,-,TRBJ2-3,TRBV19,TGTGCCAGTAGTATTACTAGTAGTAGCGATACGCAGTATTTT,CASSITSSSDTQYF
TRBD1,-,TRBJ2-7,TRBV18,TGTGCCAGCTCACCCGGACAGGGTCAATCCTACGAGCAGTACTTC,CASSPGQGQSYEQYF
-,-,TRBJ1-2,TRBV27,TGTGCCAGCAGTTACCCGATGATCGCAGGGAATGGCTACACCTTC,CASSYPMIAGNGYTF
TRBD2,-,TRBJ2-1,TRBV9,TGTGCCAGCAGCGTAACTAGCGGCTCCTACAATGAGCAGTTCTTC,CASSVTSGSYNEQFF
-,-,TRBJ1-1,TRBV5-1,TGCGCCAGCAGCTGGAGCTGGGGGCGAACGAACACTGAAGCTTTCTTT,CASSWSWGRTNTEAFF
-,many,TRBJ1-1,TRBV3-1,TGTGCCAGCAGCCCTGCGATCACGGGGAACACTGAAGCTTTCTTT,CASSPAITGNTEAFF
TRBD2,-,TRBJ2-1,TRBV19,TGTGCCAGTAGTGGGACTAGCGGTTACAATGAGCAGTTCTTC,CASSGTSGYNEQFF
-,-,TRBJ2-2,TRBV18,TGTGCCAGCTCACCACTTGGGGTGGACACCGGGGAGCTGTTTTTT,CASSPLGVDTGELFF
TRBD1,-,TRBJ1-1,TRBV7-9,TGTGCCAGCAGCTTAGACCAGGCAGGGGGCTGGAACACTGAAGCTTTCTTT,CASSLDQAGGWNTEAFF
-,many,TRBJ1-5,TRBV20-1,TGCAGTGCTTCCGGGACGGGGGCCAATCAGCCCCAGCATTTT,CSASGTGANQPQHF
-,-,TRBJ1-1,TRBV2,TGTGCCAGCAGCCATCCACCTAACACTCAAGCTTTCTTT,CASSHPPNTQAFF
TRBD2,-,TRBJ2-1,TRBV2,TGTGCCAGCAGTGCCCGCACGGGGAAAGCGGGAAGGCAGTTCTTC,CASSARTGKAGRQFF
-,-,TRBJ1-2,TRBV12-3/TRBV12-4,TGTGCCAGCAGTTACCGTGGCAACTATGGCTACACCTTC,CASSYRGNYGYTF
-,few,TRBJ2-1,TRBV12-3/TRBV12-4,TGTGCCAGCAGTTTAGCCTCTAACTTGGGAGGGGGTCAGTTCTTC,CASSLASNLGGGQFF
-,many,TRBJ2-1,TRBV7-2,TGTGCCAGCAGCTTATTAAGAAGGGCGAGCTCCTACAATGAGCAGTTCTTC,CASSLLRRASSYNEQFF
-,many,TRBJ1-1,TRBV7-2,TGTGCCAGCAGGCGAACCAGACAGGAGAACACTGAAGCTTTCTTT,CASRRTRQENTEAFF
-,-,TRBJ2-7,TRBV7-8,TGTGCCAGCAGCTTAGGTCACGGGGTCGGGGAAGAGCAGTACTTC,CASSLGHGVGEEQYF